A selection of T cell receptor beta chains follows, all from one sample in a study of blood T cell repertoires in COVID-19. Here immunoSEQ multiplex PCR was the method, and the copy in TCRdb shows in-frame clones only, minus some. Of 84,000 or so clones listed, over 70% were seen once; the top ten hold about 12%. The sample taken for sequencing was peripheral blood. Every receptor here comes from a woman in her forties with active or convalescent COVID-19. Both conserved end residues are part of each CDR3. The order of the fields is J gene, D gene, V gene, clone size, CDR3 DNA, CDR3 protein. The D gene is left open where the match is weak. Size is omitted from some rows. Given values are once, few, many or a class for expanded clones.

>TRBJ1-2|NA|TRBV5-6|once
TGTGCCAGCAGCTTGATAAGCTTAGGAGGAAAGCAGGTCGACACCTTC
CASSLISLGGKQVDTF
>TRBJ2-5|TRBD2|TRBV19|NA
TGTGCCAGTAGTATAGGGGGACTAGCGGGAGCTGAGACCCAGTACTTC
CASSIGGLAGAETQYF
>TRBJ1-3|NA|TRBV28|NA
TGTGCCAGCAGTTTCCCTACAGAGATTGGAAACACCATATATTTT
CASSFPTEIGNTIYF
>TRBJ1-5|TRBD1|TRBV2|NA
TGTGCCAGCAGTACTATAGACAGGGGATATCAGCCCCAGCATTTT
CASSTIDRGYQPQHF
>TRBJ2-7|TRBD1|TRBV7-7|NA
TGTGCTAGCAGCTTCCGGGACAGGGGTCTCGAGCAGTACTTC
CASSFRDRGLEQYF
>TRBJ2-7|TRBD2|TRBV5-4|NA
TGTGCCAGCAGCCGGGGGGGAGCGGGCCCTGCTGGCGAGCAGTACTTC
CASSRGGAGPAGEQYF
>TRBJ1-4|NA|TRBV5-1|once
TGCGCCAGCAGCCTAAGGACAAGTACTAATGAAAAACTGTTTTTT
CASSLRTSTNEKLFF
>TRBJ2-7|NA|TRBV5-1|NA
TGCGCCAGCAGCCTGACAGGTATAGGTTACGAGCAGTACTTC
CASSLTGIGYEQYF
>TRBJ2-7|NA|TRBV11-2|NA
TGTGCCAGCAGTTACTGGGCCGACGAGCAGTACTTC
CASSYWADEQYF
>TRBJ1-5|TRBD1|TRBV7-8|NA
TGTGCCAGCAGCTTACAGCCGGGACAGGGCTTATTTAGCAATCAGCCCCAGCATTTT
CASSLQPGQGLFSNQPQHF
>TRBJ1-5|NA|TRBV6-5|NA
TGTGCCAGCGGGGGACTCAAGGGCAATCAGCCCCAGCATTTT
CASGGLKGNQPQHF
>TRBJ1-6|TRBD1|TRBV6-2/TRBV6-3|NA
TGTGCCAGCAGCCCCGGGGGACAGGGCGATTCACCCCTCCACTTT
CASSPGGQGDSPLHF
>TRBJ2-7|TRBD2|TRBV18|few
TGTGCCAGCTCTACCGGGACTACTCATTACGAGCAGTACTTC
CASSTGTTHYEQYF
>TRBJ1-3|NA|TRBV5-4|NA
TGTGCCAGCAGCTTGGTGGCAGGAGGGTCTGGAAACACCATATATTTT
CASSLVAGGSGNTIYF
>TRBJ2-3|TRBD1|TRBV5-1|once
TGCGCCAGCAGCTTGGATGGACAGGGGGGACGGGATACGCAGTATTTT
CASSLDGQGGRDTQYF
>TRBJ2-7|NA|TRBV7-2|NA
TGTGCCAGCAGCTTAGGCAGGGATACCTACGAGCAGTACTTC
CASSLGRDTYEQYF
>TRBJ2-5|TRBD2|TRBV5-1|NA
TGCGCCAGCAGCTTGGGCCCCCTGGAAAGCGGGGGGGCCGTGGGGACCCAGTACTTC
CASSLGPLESGGAVGTQYF
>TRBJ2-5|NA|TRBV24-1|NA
TGTGCCACCAGCCCCTTGGGTAGCGGAGACCAAGAGACCCAGTACTTC
CATSPLGSGDQETQYF
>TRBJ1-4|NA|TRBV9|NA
TGTGCCAGCAGCGTCACTAGCGCAACTAATGAAAAACTGTTTTTT
CASSVTSATNEKLFF
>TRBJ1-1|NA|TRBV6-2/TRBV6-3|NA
TGTGCCAGCAGTTACCTGGGCCTGAACACTGAAGCTTTCTTT
CASSYLGLNTEAFF
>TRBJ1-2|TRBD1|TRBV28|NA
TGTGCCAGCGGGGCAGGGGGCGGTGTTTTCTATGGCTACACCTTC
CASGAGGGVFYGYTF
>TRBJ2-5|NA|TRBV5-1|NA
TGCGCCAGCAGCTTGGTGGAGGGAGGAGAGACCCAGTACTTC
CASSLVEGGETQYF
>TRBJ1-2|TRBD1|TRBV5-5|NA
TGTGCCAGCAGCTTGGGAGGCAGGGGGTATGGCTACACCTTC
CASSLGGRGYGYTF
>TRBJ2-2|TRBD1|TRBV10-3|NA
TGTGCCGCCTCGGGACAGGCAGAGGTCGGGGAGCTGTTTTTT
CAASGQAEVGELFF
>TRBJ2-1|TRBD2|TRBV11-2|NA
TGTGCCAGCAGCTTGTCGTCCGGGTGGTCGGGAGGGCCTTGGAATGAGCAGTTCTTC
CASSLSSGWSGGPWNEQFF
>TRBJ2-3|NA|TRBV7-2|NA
TGTGCCAGCCGGGGAGGGGGGGGCCCCCCTAAGCACGCAGATACGCAGTATTTT
CASRGGGGPPKHADTQYF
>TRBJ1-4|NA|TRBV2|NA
TGTGCCAGCAGTCGAGGCGGGGGTGAAAAACTGTTTTTT
CASSRGGGEKLFF
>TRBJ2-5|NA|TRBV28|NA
TGTGCCAGCAGCAGGGTGGGCAGTCAAGAGACCCAGTACTTC
CASSRVGSQETQYF
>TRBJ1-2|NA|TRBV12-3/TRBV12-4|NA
TGTGCCAGCAGTCTATCACGGAACTATGGCTACACCTTC
CASSLSRNYGYTF
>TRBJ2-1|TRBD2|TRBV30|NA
TGTGCCTGGAATGCGGGGGGGCATGAGCAGTTCTTC
CAWNAGGHEQFF
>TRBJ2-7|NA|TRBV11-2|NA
TGTGCCAGCAGCTTTGGGACCGGGAGCCCCTACGAGCAGTACTTC
CASSFGTGSPYEQYF
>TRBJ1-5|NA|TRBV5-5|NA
TGTGCCAGCAGCTTGGCCGGGAACACCAATCAGCCCCAGCATTTT
CASSLAGNTNQPQHF
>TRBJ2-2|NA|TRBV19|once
TGTGCCAGTAGTATTATAGTGATCAACACCGGGGAGCTGTTTTTT
CASSIIVINTGELFF
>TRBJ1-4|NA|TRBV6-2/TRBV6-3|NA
TGTGCCAGCACCCCAGGAGGGATTGAAAAACTGTTTTTT
CASTPGGIEKLFF
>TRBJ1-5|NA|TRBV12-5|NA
TGTGCTAGGCCCAGGGGCCCGGGGCAGCCCCAGCATTTT
CARPRGPGQPQHF
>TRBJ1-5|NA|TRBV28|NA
TGTGCCAGCAGTTCCACGGATCAGCCCCAGCATTTT
CASSSTDQPQHF
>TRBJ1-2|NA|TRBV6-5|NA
TGTGCCAGCAGTTACTCCGAGGGCAGCGGCTACACCTTC
CASSYSEGSGYTF
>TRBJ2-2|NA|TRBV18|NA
TGTGCCAGCTCACCGAGGACTAACACCGGGGAGCTGTTTTTT
CASSPRTNTGELFF
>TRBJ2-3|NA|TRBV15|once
TGTGCCACCAGCAAAGGCCTAGGGAGCTCCCGCCCAGATACGCAGTATTTT
CATSKGLGSSRPDTQYF
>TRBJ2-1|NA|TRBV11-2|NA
TGTGCCAGCTCCCTGTGGCAGGGACACATCAATGAGCAGTTCTTC
CASSLWQGHINEQFF
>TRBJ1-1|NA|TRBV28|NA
TGTGCCAGCAGTTTACCCACAGCGAACACTGAAGCTTTCTTT
CASSLPTANTEAFF
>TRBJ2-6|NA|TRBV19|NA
TGTGCCAGTAGTATAGACGCTCATATTAGAGGGTTCTCTGGGGCCAACGTCCTGACTTTC
CASSIDAHIRGFSGANVLTF
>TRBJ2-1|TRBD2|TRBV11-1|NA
TGTGCCAGCAGCTTAAAGACTAGCGGGGTCTACAATGAGCAGTTCTTC
CASSLKTSGVYNEQFF
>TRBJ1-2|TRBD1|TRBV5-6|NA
TGTGCCAGCAGCCGGGACAGGGGCCTCTATGGCTACACCTTC
CASSRDRGLYGYTF
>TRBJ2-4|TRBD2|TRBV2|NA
TGTGCCAGCAACCCAATAGCGGGAGGGGCCAAAAACATTCAGTACTTC
CASNPIAGGAKNIQYF
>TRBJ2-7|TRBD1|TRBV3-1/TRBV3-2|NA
TGTGCCAGCAGAAAGACAGGGGTCTACGAGCAGTACTTC
CASRKTGVYEQYF
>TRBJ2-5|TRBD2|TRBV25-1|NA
TGTGCCAGCAGTGAATATCAGATTGGGACTAGGGTACACTTC
CASSEYQIGTRVHF
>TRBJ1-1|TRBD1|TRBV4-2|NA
TGTGCCAGCAGCCAAGAATCAGGGGGCCGGACTGAAGCTTTCTTT
CASSQESGGRTEAFF
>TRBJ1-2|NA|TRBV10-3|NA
TGTGCCATCACCAACCCGGGGTCGGGCTATGGCTACACCTTC
CAITNPGSGYGYTF
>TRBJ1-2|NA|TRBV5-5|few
TGTGCCAGCAGCTTGGATCCCGCGGGGGGCTACACCTTC
CASSLDPAGGYTF
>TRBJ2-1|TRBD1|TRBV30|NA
TGTGCCTGGTCTGACCGGGACAGGGTTTCCAATGAGCAGTTCTTC
CAWSDRDRVSNEQFF
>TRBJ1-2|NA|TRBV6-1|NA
TGTGCCAGCAGTGAAGATATCAGGCCACATGTTAACTATGGCTACACCTTC
CASSEDIRPHVNYGYTF
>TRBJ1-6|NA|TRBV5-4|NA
TGTGCCAGCAGCTTGGAGTGGGGGCAAGGTTCACCCCTCCACTTT
CASSLEWGQGSPLHF
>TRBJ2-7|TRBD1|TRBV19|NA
TGTGCCAGTAGTCACGGTGGGACAGTTCCCTACGAGCAGTACTTC
CASSHGGTVPYEQYF
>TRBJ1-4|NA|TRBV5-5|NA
TGTGCCAGCAGCTTGGCCAGACTATTCGGGGAAAAACTGTTTTTT
CASSLARLFGEKLFF
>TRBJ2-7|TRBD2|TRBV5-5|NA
TGTGCCAGCAGCTTGCTGACTAGCGGGAGAATTCCCTACGAGCAGTACTTC
CASSLLTSGRIPYEQYF
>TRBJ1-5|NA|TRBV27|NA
TGTGCCAGCGGCCCATCCCGGGGATTACCTTACTTCTTTTCCAATGCGTATCAGCCCCAGCATTTT
CASGPSRGLPYFFSNAYQPQHF